The 8 T cell receptor beta chains in this list originate from one sample, sequenced in a study of OX40 agonist ivuxolimab in advanced cancers. TCRdb keeps only in-frame clones here, not all; method: immunoSEQ multiplex PCR. This table holds about 60,000 clones, approximately 78% found once. The specimen was CD4+ or CD8+ T cells sorted from blood, collected in a trial of the OX40 agonist ivuxolimab. The source is an adult with an advanced solid tumor such as melanoma, head and neck, liver or kidney cancer.

V is TRBV14 and J is TRBJ1-6; perhaps TRBD1 as D (6 bases). The germline V gene has CDR1 SGHDN and CDR2 FVKESK. The CDR3 covers 13 residues. The V end was cut by 9 bases, the J end by 7 bases, with 13 bases between. The chain's CDR3 is CASAQGPNSPLHF. For the CDR3, the DNA is TGTGCCAGTGCACAGGGACCGAATTCACCCCTCCACTTT.

The chain uses TRBV4-3 and TRBJ1-2; 8 nucleotides align to TRBD1. CDR1 LGHNA and CDR2 YSLEER come from the germline V gene. The V segment lost 3 bases and the J segment 0 bases; nucleotides outside the gene matches: 3. CDR3 length equals 15 residues. The CDR3 region is CASSQPTGANYGYTF. In DNA, the CDR3 is TGCGCCAGCAGCCAGCCGACAGGGGCTAACTATGGCTACACCTTC.

The chain recombines TRBV16 with TRBJ2-1; 9 bases map to TRBD2. The V and J ends lost 4 bases and 8 bases, in that order; junction bases with no gene match: 6. CDR3 length: 14 amino acids. Germline V gives CDR1 KGHSY, CDR2 FQNENV. The CDR3, as DNA: TGTGCCAGCAGCCCATTTAGCGGGAGCTATGAGCAGTTCTTC. This encodes CASSPFSGSYEQFF.

The rearrangement joins TRBV27 to TRBJ2-3; 9 nucleotides agree with TRBD1. This CDR3 spans 14 amino acids. In germline, CDR1 is MNHEY, CDR2 SMNVEV (reference sequence). V gave up 4 bases and J gave up 1 base; unmatched junction bases: 0. DNA of the CDR3: TGTGCCAGCAGTTGGGACAGGGGCACAGATACGCAGTATTTT. It yields the protein CASSWDRGTDTQYF.

This chain connects TRBV5-4 to TRBJ2-3; 9 bases are shared with TRBD2. Germline loops: CDR1 SGHNT, CDR2 YYREEE (reference sequence). With V trimmed by 1 base and J by 4 bases, 7 bases remained unmatched. The CDR3 runs to 16 residues. The CDR3 coding sequence is TGTGCCAGCAGCTTGCGGACTAGCGTGACTTCAGATACGCAGTATTTT. Amino acid sequence: CASSLRTSVTSDTQYF.

The chain joins TRBV7-2 to TRBJ2-5; no clear D. The J call may be faulty, since TRBJ2-7 better matches the DNA end. The CDR3 contains 12 residues. The germline V gene has CDR1 SGHTA and CDR2 FQGNSA. In DNA, the CDR3 is TGTGCCAGCAGCTCCCGCTCCTACGAGCAGTACTTC. As protein: CASSSRSYEQYF.

The V call is TRBV5-1, the J call TRBJ2-7; D is possibly TRBD2 (6 bases). Deletions cut 4 bases from V and 0 bases from J, with 14 bases between. CDR1 SGHRS and CDR2 YFSETQ come from the germline V gene. This CDR3 has 15 amino acids. The CDR3 sequence: CASSGAAGSSYEQYF. In DNA form, the CDR3 reads TGCGCCAGCAGCGGAGCGGCGGGAAGCTCCTACGAGCAGTACTTC.

The DNA of the CDR3 is TGTGCCAGCAGCCAAACCCCAGACAGGGCCGGCTACACCTTC. Encoded protein: CASSQTPDRAGYTF. The chain combines TRBV7-3 with TRBJ1-2, with 7 bases aligning to TRBD1. This CDR3 is 14 amino acids long. J was trimmed by 8 bases and V by 5 bases; bases with no gene match: 11. Germline CDR1 SGHTA, CDR2 FQGTGA. Supplemented by reference TRBV7-3 and TRBJ1-2, the full variable domain reads GAGVSQTPSNKVTEKGKYVELRCDPISGHTALYWYRQSLGQGPEFLIYFQGTGAADDSGLPNDRFFAVRPEGSVSTLKIQRTERGDSAVYLCASSQTPDRAGYTFGSGTRLTVV.